This T cell receptor beta chain was sequenced for a study of beta chain features in type 1 diabetes. The study reverse transcribed the entire isolated RNA, so it sequenced expressed TCRB transcripts. Method: immunoSEQ multiplex PCR; TCRdb's copy keeps in-frame clones and lacks some. Of about 150,000 clones listed, over 7.5% were seen once; the top ten hold about 0.6%. A few counts support this clone. This receptor was identified in a man between 18 and 35 years old in good health. Sequencing used central memory CD4+ T cells from blood.

The CDR3 spells CSVGQGSYNEQFF. In DNA, the CDR3 is TGCAGCGTGGGACAGGGATCCTACAATGAGCAGTTCTTC. The chain recombines TRBV29-1 with TRBJ2-1, with 9 bases that match TRBD1. CDR1 SQVTM and CDR2 ANQGSEA come from the germline V gene. CDR3 length: 13 amino acids. J lost 1 base, V lost 6 bases, and 1 base had no gene match.